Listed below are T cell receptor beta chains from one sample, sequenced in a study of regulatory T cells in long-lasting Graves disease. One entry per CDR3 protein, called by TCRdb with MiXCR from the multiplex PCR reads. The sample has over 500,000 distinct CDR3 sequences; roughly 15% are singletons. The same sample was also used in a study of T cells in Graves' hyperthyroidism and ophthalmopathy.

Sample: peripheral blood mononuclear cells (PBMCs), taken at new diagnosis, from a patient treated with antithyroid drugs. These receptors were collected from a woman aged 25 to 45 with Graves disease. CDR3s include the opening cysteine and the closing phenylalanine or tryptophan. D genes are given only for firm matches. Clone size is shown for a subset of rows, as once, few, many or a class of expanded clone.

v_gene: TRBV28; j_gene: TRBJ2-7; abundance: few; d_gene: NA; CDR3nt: TGTGCCAGCAGTTTTTCGTACGTCCCCTCCTACGAGCAGTACTTC; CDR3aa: CASSFSYVPSYEQYF
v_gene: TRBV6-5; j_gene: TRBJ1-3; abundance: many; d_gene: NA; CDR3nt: TGTGCCAGCAGTTACCCGACAGAAGCTGGAAACACCATATATTTT; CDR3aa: CASSYPTEAGNTIYF
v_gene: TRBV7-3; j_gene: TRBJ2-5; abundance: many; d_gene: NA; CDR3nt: TGTGCCAGCAGCTTTCTGGCAGGAAAGACCCAGTACTTC; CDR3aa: CASSFLAGKTQYF
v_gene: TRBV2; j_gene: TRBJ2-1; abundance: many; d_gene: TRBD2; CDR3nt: TGTGCCAGCAGTGAAGCCGTAGCGGGCGTCACCTTTTTCAATGAGCAGTTCTTC; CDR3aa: CASSEAVAGVTFFNEQFF
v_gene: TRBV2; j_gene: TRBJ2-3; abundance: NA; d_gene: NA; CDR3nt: TGTGCCAGCAGTGAAGGACAGACCACAGATACGCAGTATTTT; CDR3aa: CASSEGQTTDTQYF
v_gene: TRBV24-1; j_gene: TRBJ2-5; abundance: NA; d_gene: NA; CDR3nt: TGTGCCACCAGTGACATGTTGGAGACCCAGTACTTC; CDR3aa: CATSDMLETQYF
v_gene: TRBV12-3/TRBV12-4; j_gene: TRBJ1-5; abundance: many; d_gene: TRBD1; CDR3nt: TGTGCCAGCCGACAGGGAGGAAACCAGCCCCAGCATTTT; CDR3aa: CASRQGGNQPQHF
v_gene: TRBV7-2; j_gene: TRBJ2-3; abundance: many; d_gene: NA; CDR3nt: TGTGCCAGCAGCCCTCGGAAATTCCCCGCGGGAGATACGCAGTATTTT; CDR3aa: CASSPRKFPAGDTQYF
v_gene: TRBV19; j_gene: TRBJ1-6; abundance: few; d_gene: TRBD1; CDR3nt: TGTGCCAGTAGCCCGTGGACAGGGGTGAATTCACCCCTCCACTTT; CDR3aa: CASSPWTGVNSPLHF
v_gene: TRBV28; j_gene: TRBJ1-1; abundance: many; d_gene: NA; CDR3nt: TGTGCCAGCAGACCCGCGGTGGGCTACACTGAAGCTTTCTTT; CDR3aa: CASRPAVGYTEAFF
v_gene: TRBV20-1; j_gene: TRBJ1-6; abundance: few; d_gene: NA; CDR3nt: TGCAGTGCCCCAGGGGAAGGGAGATCACCCCTCCACTTT; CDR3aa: CSAPGEGRSPLHF
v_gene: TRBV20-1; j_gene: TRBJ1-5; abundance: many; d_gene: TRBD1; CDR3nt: TGCAGTGCTACCCCGGGACAGGGGACTAATCAGCCCCAGCATTTT; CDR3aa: CSATPGQGTNQPQHF
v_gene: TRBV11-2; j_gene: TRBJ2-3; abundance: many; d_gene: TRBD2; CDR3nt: TGTGCCAGCAGCCAACTAATAGCGGGGTTGATTCCCGATACGCAGTATTTT; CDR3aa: CASSQLIAGLIPDTQYF
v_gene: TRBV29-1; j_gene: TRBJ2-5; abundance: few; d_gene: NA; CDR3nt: TGCAGCGTTGAGGAGGGTCTAGTAGAGACCCAGTACTTC; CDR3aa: CSVEEGLVETQYF
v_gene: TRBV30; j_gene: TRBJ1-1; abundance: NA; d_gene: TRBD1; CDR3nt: TGTGCCTGGAGTGTACAGGGGATTTGGGCTTTCTTT; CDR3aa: CAWSVQGIWAFF
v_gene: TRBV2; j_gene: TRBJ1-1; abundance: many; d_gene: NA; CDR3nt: TGTGCCAGCGAGGGGGTTGGGAATGAAGCTTTCTTT; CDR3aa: CASEGVGNEAFF
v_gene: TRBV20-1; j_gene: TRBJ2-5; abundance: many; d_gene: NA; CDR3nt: TGCAGTGCGCCCCTTTGGAGCACCGAGACCCAGTACTTC; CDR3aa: CSAPLWSTETQYF
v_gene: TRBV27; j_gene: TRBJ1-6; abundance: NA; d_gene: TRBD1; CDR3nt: TGTGCCAGCAGTTTATTAGGACAGGGGAATAATTCACCCCTCCACTTT; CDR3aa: CASSLLGQGNNSPLHF
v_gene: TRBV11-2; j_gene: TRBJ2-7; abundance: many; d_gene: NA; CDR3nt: TGTGCCAGCAGCTTCGGCCTCACCGCCTACGAGCAGTACTTC; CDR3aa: CASSFGLTAYEQYF
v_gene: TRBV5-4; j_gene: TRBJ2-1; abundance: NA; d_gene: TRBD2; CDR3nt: TGTGCCAGCAGCACAGGGACTAGCCGGATCTATGAGCAGTTCTTC; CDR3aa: CASSTGTSRIYEQFF
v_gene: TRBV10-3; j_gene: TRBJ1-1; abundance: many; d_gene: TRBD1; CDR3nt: TGTGCCATCAGTGAGGCAACAGGGGGTGTCACTGAAGCTTTCTTT; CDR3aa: CAISEATGGVTEAFF
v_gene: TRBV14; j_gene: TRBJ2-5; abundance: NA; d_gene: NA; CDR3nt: TGTGCCAGCAGCCAAGAATGGCAGCGCCCCGTAGAGACCCAGTACTTC; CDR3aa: CASSQEWQRPVETQYF
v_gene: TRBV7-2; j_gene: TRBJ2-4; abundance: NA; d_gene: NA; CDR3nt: TGTGCCAGCAGCTCCCCGGGACCCTGGTCGTACTTC; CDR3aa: CASSSPGPWSYF
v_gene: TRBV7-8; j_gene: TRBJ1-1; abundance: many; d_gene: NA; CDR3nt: TGTGCCAGCAGTCATCGGGACCCCAAGGGGACTGAAGCTTTCTTT; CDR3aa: CASSHRDPKGTEAFF
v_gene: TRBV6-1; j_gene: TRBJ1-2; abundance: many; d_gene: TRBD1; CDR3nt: TGTGCCAGCCGGACGTTAGGGACAGGGGGCGTCTATGGCTACACCTTC; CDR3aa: CASRTLGTGGVYGYTF
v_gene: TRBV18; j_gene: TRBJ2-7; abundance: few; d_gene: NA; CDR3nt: TGTGCCAGCTCACCGGGGTTAGGACAGCGGAGCTCCTACGAGCAGTACTTC; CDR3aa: CASSPGLGQRSSYEQYF
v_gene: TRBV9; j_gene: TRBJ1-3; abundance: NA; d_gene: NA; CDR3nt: TGTGCCAGCAGCGGGTCGAGGAACAGGGCGTTCGGAAACACCATATATTTT; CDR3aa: CASSGSRNRAFGNTIYF
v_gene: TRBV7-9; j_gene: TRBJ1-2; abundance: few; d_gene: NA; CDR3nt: TGTGCCAGCAGCTTAGTGGCGGCCCTAATCGGCTACACCTTC; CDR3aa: CASSLVAALIGYTF
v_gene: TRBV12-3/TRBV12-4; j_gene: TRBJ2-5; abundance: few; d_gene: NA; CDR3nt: TGTGCCCGGGTGACCCAGTACTTC; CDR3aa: CARVTQYF
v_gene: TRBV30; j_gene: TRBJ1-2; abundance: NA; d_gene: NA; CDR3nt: TGTGCCTGGAGTTACAAGTTTGGTCCTAACTATGGCTACACCTTC; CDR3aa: CAWSYKFGPNYGYTF
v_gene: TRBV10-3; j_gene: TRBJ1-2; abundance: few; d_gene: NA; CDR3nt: TGTGCCATCAGGAAGACCTCGACCCCCCAGAATGGCTACACCTTC; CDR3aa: CAIRKTSTPQNGYTF